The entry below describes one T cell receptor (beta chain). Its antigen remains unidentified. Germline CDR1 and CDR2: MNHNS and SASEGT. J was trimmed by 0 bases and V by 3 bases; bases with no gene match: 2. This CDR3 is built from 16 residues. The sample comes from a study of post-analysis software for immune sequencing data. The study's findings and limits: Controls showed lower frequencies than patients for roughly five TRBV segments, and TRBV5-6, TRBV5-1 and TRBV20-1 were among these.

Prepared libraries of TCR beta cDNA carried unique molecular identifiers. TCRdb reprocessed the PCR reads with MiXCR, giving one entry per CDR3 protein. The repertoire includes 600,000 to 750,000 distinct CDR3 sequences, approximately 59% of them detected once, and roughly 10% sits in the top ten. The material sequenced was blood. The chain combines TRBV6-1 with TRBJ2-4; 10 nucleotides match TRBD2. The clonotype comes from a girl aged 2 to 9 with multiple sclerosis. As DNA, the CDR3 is TGTGCCAGCAGTGACGGGACTAGCGTAGCCAAAAACATTCAGTACTTC. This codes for CASSDGTSVAKNIQYF.